The rows below give T cell receptor beta chains drawn from one sample of a study of tumor-infiltrating lymphocytes in oesophageal squamous cell carcinoma. TCRdb re-analysed the PCR reads in MiXCR, keeping a single row per CDR3 protein. Of about 19,000 distinct CDR3 sequences listed, under 50% are singletons. Input material: normal esophageal tissue next to the tumor. Receptors originate from a male donor with esophageal squamous cell carcinoma. The CDR3 runs from the conserved cysteine through the conserved F or W. Each record gives: clone size, J gene, V gene, D gene, CDR3 protein, CDR3 DNA. D genes are given only for firm matches. The size field is filled for only some rows; it gives once, few, many or a size class.

>NA|TRBJ1-4|TRBV7-2|NA
CASSPFWQATNEKLFF
TGTGCCAGCAGTCCCTTTTGGCAGGCTACAAATGAAAAACTGTTTTTT
>medium-sized|TRBJ2-1|TRBV5-6|TRBD2
CASSLAGPSGSLYNEQFF
TGTGCCAGCAGCTTGGCGGGCCCTAGCGGGAGTCTCTACAATGAGCAGTTCTTC
>medium-sized|TRBJ2-7|TRBV7-2|NA
CASSLVGNNSPLHF
TGTGCCAGCAGCTTAGTCGGAAATAATTCACCCCTCCACTTC
>NA|TRBJ2-2|TRBV7-2|NA
CASSITDRENTGELFF
TGTGCCAGCAGCATAACGGACAGAGAGAACACCGGGGAGCTGTTTTTT
>few|TRBJ1-1|TRBV7-3|NA
CASSLGRNTEAFF
TGTGCCAGCAGCTTGGGCAGGAACACTGAAGCTTTCTTT
>NA|TRBJ1-1|TRBV20-1|NA
CSAREGASGNTEAFF
TGCAGTGCTAGAGAGGGGGCGAGTGGGAACACTGAAGCTTTCTTT
>few|TRBJ2-5|TRBV11-2|NA
CASSHGGQETQYF
TGTGCCAGCAGCCATGGGGGACAAGAGACCCAGTACTTC
>NA|TRBJ2-7|TRBV10-3|NA
CAISASHREYEQYF
TGTGCCATCAGTGCTTCCCACAGGGAGTACGAGCAGTACTTC
>NA|TRBJ2-5|TRBV12-3/TRBV12-4|NA
CASSLRREKGETQYF
TGTGCCAGCAGTTTAAGGAGGGAAAAAGGAGAGACCCAGTACTTC
>NA|TRBJ2-1|TRBV6-1|NA
CASRVEGSYNEQFF
TGTGCCAGCAGGGTAGAGGGCTCCTACAATGAGCAGTTCTTC
>NA|TRBJ2-7|TRBV12-3/TRBV12-4|TRBD2
CASRAGTSAFYEQYF
TGTGCCAGCAGGGCCGGGACTAGCGCTTTCTACGAGCAGTACTTC
>many|TRBJ2-7|TRBV7-3|TRBD2
CASSPMGGVHEQYF
TGTGCCAGCAGCCCGATGGGGGGGGTCCACGAGCAGTACTTC
>many|TRBJ2-7|TRBV24-1|TRBD1
CAACRDRVHEQYF
TGTGCCGCCTGCCGGGACAGGGTCCACGAGCAGTACTTC
>medium-sized|TRBJ2-1|TRBV6-1|TRBD2
CASSSGSSSGSVGHNEQFF
TGTGCCAGCAGCTCCGGTTCGAGTAGCGGGAGTGTAGGGCACAATGAGCAGTTCTTC
>many|TRBJ2-7|TRBV18|TRBD1
CASSYEGQWNQKYF
TGTGCCAGCTCGTATGAGGGACAGTGGAATCAAAAGTACTTC
>NA|TRBJ2-3|TRBV10-3|NA
CAIRGSTDTQYF
TGTGCCATCAGGGGTAGCACAGATACGCAGTATTTT
>NA|TRBJ2-1|TRBV5-1|TRBD2
CASSLESGRDNEQFF
TGCGCCAGCAGCTTGGAGTCAGGGAGGGACAATGAGCAGTTCTTC
>NA|TRBJ1-1|TRBV6-2/TRBV6-3|NA
CASSGLTNTEAFF
TGTGCCAGCAGTGGGCTTACGAACACTGAAGCTTTCTTT
>many|TRBJ2-3|TRBV28|TRBD1
CASTLGQGGTDTQYF
TGTGCCAGCACCTTGGGACAGGGCGGCACAGATACGCAGTATTTT
>once|TRBJ2-1|TRBV7-2|NA
CASSLTSEAGQFF
TGTGCCAGCAGCTTGACTAGTGAGGCTGGGCAGTTCTTC
>NA|TRBJ2-7|TRBV3-1|NA
CASSQGPGGLYEQYF
TGTGCCAGCAGCCAAGGACCGGGGGGCCTCTACGAGCAGTACTTC
>NA|TRBJ2-6|TRBV10-3|TRBD2
CAISWTSGRGGANVLTF
TGTGCCATCAGCTGGACTAGCGGGAGAGGGGGGGCCAACGTCCTGACTTTC
>many|TRBJ1-2|TRBV12-3/TRBV12-4|NA
CASSLGQGANYGYTF
TGTGCCAGCAGCCTCGGGCAGGGTGCCAACTATGGCTACACCTTC
>medium-sized|TRBJ2-5|TRBV5-4|NA
CASSLESSRVGVQETQYF
TGTGCCAGCAGCTTGGAATCTTCCCGGGTTGGGGTCCAAGAGACCCAGTACTTC
>NA|TRBJ1-1|TRBV5-1|NA
CASSFGMNTEAFF
TGCGCCAGCAGCTTCGGGATGAACACTGAAGCTTTCTTT
>medium-sized|TRBJ2-1|TRBV28|NA
CASRASGINYNEQFF
TGTGCCAGCAGAGCAAGCGGAATTAACTACAATGAGCAGTTCTTC
>NA|TRBJ2-1|TRBV20-1|TRBD2
CSAVSPILAGEGEQFF
TGCAGTGCCGTTTCACCAATACTAGCGGGAGAGGGAGAGCAGTTCTTC
>many|TRBJ1-6|TRBV20-1|NA
CSGRGAYNSPLHF
TGCAGTGGACGGGGGGCCTATAATTCACCCCTCCACTTT
>NA|TRBJ2-1|TRBV11-3|TRBD1
CASSLAGTAYNEQFF
TGTGCCAGCAGCTTAGCCGGGACAGCCTACAATGAGCAGTTCTTC
>many|TRBJ2-7|TRBV11-2|NA
CASSSSPGGYEQYF
TGTGCCAGCAGCTCCTCTCCTGGAGGCTACGAGCAGTACTTC
>NA|TRBJ1-2|TRBV6-6|NA
CASSRDGLGYTF
TGTGCCAGCAGTCGGGACGGGTTAGGCTACACCTTC
>medium-sized|TRBJ2-7|TRBV7-8|NA
CASSLAFSVVDEQYF
TGTGCCAGCAGCTTAGCTTTTTCAGTAGTGGACGAGCAGTACTTC
>many|TRBJ2-7|TRBV5-5|NA
CASSEHRGISYEQYF
TGTGCCAGCAGCGAACACAGAGGGATCTCCTACGAGCAGTACTTC
>many|TRBJ1-1|TRBV6-1|TRBD1
CAGRDRVTSEAFF
TGTGCTGGCAGGGACAGGGTGACTTCTGAAGCTTTCTTT
>medium-sized|TRBJ1-1|TRBV7-3|NA
CASSLNRRTEAFF
TGTGCCAGCAGCTTAAATAGACGGACTGAAGCTTTCTTT
>few|TRBJ2-1|TRBV7-4|TRBD2
CASSRWTSGRYNEQFF
TGTGCCAGCAGCAGATGGACTAGCGGGAGGTACAATGAGCAGTTCTTC
>medium-sized|TRBJ2-5|TRBV11-3|NA
CASSVGGNGQETQYF
TGTGCCAGCAGCGTAGGCGGTAATGGCCAAGAGACCCAGTACTTC
>NA|TRBJ2-3|TRBV7-2|NA
CASSFMRDTQYF
TGTGCCAGCAGCTTCATGAGGGATACGCAGTATTTT
>NA|TRBJ2-7|TRBV7-8|NA
CASSPRTVGAYEQYF
TGTGCCAGCAGCCCGAGGACGGTGGGAGCCTACGAGCAGTACTTC
>NA|TRBJ2-4|TRBV15|TRBD2
CATSPGLAPDEQYF
TGTGCCACCAGTCCCGGACTAGCACCCGATGAGCAGTACTTC
>many|TRBJ2-7|TRBV12-5|TRBD2
CASGSREWYEQYF
TGTGCTAGTGGTTCGCGGGAGTGGTACGAGCAGTACTTC
>NA|TRBJ1-1|TRBV11-3|NA
CASSLGERTEAFF
TGTGCCAGCAGCTTAGGGGAGAGAACTGAAGCTTTCTTT
>many|TRBJ2-1|TRBV5-1|TRBD2
CASSQDAFGLAVVNEQFF
TGCGCCAGCAGCCAGGACGCCTTCGGGCTAGCGGTAGTCAATGAGCAGTTCTTC
>many|TRBJ2-2|TRBV2|TRBD1
CASSRDRANTGELFF
TGTGCCAGCAGTCGGGACAGGGCCAACACCGGGGAGCTGTTTTTT
>many|TRBJ1-1|TRBV27|NA
CASSFLQGEAFF
TGTGCCAGCAGCTTCTTACAGGGTGAAGCTTTCTTT
>medium-sized|TRBJ2-3|TRBV7-9|NA
CASRPNPGLYTDTQYF
TGTGCCAGCAGGCCTAATCCGGGACTCTACACAGATACGCAGTATTTT
>NA|TRBJ1-4|TRBV27|NA
CASSSLRLSEKLFF
TGTGCCAGCAGTTCCCTCCGCCTGAGTGAAAAACTGTTTTTT
>many|TRBJ2-7|TRBV5-5|NA
CASSFAAGALGYEQYF
TGTGCCAGCAGCTTCGCTGCCGGGGCCCTGGGGTACGAGCAGTACTTC
>NA|TRBJ2-5|TRBV7-3|TRBD2
CASSRAGTSEETQYF
TGTGCCAGCAGCAGAGCCGGGACTAGCGAAGAGACCCAGTACTTC
>NA|TRBJ1-6|TRBV6-5|NA
CASSYSGQGLYNSPLHF
TGTGCCAGCAGTTACTCTGGGCAGGGGCTATATAATTCACCCCTCCACTTT
>few|TRBJ2-1|TRBV6-2/TRBV6-3|TRBD2
CASSSPSGSSNEQFF
TGTGCCAGCAGTTCCCCTAGCGGGAGTTCAAATGAGCAGTTCTTC